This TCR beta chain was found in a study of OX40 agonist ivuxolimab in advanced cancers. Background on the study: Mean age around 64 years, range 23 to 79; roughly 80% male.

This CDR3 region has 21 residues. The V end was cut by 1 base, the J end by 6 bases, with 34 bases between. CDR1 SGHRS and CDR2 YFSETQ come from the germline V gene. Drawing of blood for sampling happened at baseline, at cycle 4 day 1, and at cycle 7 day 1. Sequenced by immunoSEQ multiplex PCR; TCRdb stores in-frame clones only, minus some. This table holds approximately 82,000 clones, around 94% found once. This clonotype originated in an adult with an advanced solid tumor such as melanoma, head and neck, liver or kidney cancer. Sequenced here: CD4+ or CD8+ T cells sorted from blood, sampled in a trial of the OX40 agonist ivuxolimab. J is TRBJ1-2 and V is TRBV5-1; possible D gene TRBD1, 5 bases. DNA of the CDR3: TGCGCCAGCAGCTTGTTTCCCTTGCGGCTTGGCAGGGCAAGATATGGGGATGGCTACACCTTC. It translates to CASSLFPLRLGRARYGDGYTF.